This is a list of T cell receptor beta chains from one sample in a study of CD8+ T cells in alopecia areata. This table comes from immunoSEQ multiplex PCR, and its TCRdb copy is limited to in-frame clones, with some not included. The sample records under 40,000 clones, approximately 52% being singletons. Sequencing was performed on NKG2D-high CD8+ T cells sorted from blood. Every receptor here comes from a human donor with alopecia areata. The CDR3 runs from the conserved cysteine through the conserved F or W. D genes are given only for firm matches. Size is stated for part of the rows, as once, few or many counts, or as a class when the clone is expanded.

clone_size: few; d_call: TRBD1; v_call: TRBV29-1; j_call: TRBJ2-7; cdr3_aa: CSVQGASMYEQYF; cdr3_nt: TGCAGCGTACAGGGGGCGTCGATGTACGAGCAGTACTTC
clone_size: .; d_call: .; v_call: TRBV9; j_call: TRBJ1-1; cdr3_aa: CASSVDWRGANTEAFF; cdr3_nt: TGTGCCAGCAGCGTAGATTGGCGGGGGGCGAACACTGAAGCTTTCTTT
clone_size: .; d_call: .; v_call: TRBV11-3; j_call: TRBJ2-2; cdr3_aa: CASSSDETGPTGELFF; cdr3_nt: TGTGCCAGCAGCTCGGACGAGACGGGGCCCACCGGGGAGCTGTTTTTT
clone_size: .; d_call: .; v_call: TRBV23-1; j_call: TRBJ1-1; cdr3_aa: CASSLTPGTPGAFF; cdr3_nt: TGCGCCAGCAGTCTAACCCCCGGGACCCCGGGGGCTTTCTTT
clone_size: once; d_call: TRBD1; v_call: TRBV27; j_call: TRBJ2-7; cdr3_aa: CASSSRDRVYEQYF; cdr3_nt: TGTGCCAGCAGCTCCCGGGACAGGGTGTACGAGCAGTACTTC
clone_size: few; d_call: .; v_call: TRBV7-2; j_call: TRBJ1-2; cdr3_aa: CASTRGGRVDGYTF; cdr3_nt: TGTGCCAGCACCCGTGGGGGGCGCGTGGATGGCTACACCTTC
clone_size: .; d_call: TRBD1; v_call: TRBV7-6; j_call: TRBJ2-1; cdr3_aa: CASSDRQGTYNEQFF; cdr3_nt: TGTGCCAGCAGCGACCGACAGGGCACCTACAATGAGCAGTTCTTC
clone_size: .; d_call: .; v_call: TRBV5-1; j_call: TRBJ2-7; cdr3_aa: CASSLPDGTYEQYF; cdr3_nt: TGCGCCAGCAGCTTGCCCGATGGAACGTACGAGCAGTACTTC
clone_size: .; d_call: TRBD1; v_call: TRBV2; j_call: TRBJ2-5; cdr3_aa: CASSQGGQGPLETQYF; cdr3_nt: TGTGCCAGCAGTCAAGGCGGACAGGGGCCCCTAGAGACCCAGTACTTC
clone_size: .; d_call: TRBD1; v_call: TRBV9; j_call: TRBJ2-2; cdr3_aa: CASSSTGTGNTGELFF; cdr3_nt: TGTGCCAGCAGCTCTACTGGGACAGGGAACACCGGGGAGCTGTTTTTT
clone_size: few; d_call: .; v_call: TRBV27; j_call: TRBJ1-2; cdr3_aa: CASSSRPPGTYGYTF; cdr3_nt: TGTGCCAGCAGTTCCCGACCACCCGGAACCTATGGCTACACCTTC
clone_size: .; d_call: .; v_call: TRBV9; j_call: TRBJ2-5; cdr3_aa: CASSDRDGQETQYF; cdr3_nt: TGTGCCAGCAGCGACCGGGACGGGCAAGAGACCCAGTACTTC
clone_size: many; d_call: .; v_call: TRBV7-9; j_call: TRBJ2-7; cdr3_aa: CASSPSAEQYF; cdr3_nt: TGTGCCAGCAGCCCGTCGGCCGAGCAGTACTTC
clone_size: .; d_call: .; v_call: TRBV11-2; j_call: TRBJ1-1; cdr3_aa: CASSSQVTEAFF; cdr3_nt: TGTGCCAGCAGTTCGCAGGTCACTGAAGCTTTCTTT
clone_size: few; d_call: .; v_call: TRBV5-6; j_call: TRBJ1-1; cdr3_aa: CASNPGHTNTEAFF; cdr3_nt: TGTGCCAGCAACCCGGGACATACGAACACTGAAGCTTTCTTT
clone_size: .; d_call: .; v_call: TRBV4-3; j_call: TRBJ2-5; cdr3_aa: CASSAYTQETQYF; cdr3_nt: TGCGCCAGCAGCGCCTACACTCAAGAGACCCAGTACTTC
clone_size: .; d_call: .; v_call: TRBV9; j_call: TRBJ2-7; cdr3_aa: CASSPRTAAEQYF; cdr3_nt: TGTGCCAGCAGCCCCCGGACAGCGGCCGAGCAGTACTTC
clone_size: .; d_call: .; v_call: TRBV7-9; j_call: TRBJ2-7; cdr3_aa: CASSQGDRYEQYF; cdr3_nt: TGTGCCAGCAGCCAGGGTGACCGCTACGAGCAGTACTTC
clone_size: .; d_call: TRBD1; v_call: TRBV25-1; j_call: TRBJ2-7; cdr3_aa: CASSEGTGAYEQYF; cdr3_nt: TGTGCCAGCAGTGAAGGGACAGGGGCCTACGAGCAGTACTTC
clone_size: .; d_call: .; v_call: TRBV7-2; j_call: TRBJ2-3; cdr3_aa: CASSSASKFVSLLDTQYF; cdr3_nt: TGTGCCAGCAGCTCAGCTAGCAAGTTCGTTTCTCTATTAGATACGCAGTATTTT
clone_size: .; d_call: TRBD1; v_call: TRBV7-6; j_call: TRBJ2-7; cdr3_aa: CASSPGQGREQYF; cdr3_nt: TGTGCCAGCAGCCCGGGACAGGGGAGGGAGCAGTACTTC
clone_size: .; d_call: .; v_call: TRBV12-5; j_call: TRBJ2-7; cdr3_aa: CASGPGTTLPSSYEQYF; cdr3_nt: TGTGCTAGTGGTCCCGGGACAACTCTCCCTTCCTCCTACGAGCAGTACTTC
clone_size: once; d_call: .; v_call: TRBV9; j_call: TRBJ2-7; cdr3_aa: CASSVAALSSYEQYF; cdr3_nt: TGTGCCAGCAGCGTCGCGGCTCTGAGCTCCTACGAGCAGTACTTC
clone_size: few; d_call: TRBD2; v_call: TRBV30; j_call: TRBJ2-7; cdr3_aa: CAWSVSGRVVDEQYF; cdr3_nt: TGTGCCTGGAGTGTCAGCGGGAGGGTTGTAGACGAGCAGTACTTC
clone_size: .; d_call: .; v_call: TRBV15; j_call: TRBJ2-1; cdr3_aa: CATSRASGTPSYNEQFF; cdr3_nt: TGTGCCACCAGCAGAGCGTCGGGGACTCCCTCCTACAATGAGCAGTTCTTC
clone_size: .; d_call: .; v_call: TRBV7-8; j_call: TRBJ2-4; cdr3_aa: CASSQGFKNIQYF; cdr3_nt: TGTGCCAGCAGTCAGGGATTCAAAAACATTCAGTACTTC
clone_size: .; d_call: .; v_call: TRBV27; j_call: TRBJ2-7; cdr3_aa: CASRAYWGSGGEKQYF; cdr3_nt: TGTGCCAGCCGAGCTTATTGGGGGAGCGGCGGGGAGAAGCAGTACTTC
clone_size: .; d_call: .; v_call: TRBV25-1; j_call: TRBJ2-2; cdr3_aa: CASSEYEIGELFF; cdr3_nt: TGTGCCAGCAGTGAATATGAGATCGGGGAGCTGTTTTTT
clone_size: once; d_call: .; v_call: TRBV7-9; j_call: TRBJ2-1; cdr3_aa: CASSLPRYNEQFF; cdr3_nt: TGTGCCAGCAGCTTACCTAGATACAATGAGCAGTTCTTC
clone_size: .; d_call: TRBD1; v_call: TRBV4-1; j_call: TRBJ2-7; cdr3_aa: CASSLPGQNVYEQYF; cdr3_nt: TGCGCCAGCAGCCTGCCGGGACAGAATGTCTACGAGCAGTACTTC
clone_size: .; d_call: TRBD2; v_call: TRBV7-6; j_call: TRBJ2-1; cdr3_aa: CASSDPAGVSYNEQFF; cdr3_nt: TGTGCCAGCAGCGATCCTGCGGGGGTCTCCTACAATGAGCAGTTCTTC
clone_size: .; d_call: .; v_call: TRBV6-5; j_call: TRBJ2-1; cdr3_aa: CASSSATPLLYNEQFF; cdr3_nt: TGTGCCAGCAGTTCCGCTACTCCCCTTCTCTACAATGAGCAGTTCTTC
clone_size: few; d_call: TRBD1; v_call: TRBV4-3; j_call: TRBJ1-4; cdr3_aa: CASSQDPGQGGEKLFF; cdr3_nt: TGCGCCAGCAGCCAAGACCCCGGACAGGGAGGGGAAAAACTGTTTTTT
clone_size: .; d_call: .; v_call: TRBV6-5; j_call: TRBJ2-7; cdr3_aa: CASSPQLAPTYEQYF; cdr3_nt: TGTGCCAGCAGTCCCCAACTAGCCCCGACCTACGAGCAGTACTTC
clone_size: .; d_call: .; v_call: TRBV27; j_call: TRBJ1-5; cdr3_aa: CASSLGPAQPQHF; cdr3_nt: TGTGCCAGCAGTCTCGGCCCCGCCCAGCCCCAGCATTTT
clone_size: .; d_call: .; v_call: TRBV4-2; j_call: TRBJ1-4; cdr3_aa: CASSQVPGEGAGEKLFF; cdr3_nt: TGTGCCAGCAGCCAAGTACCCGGGGAAGGGGCGGGTGAAAAACTGTTTTTT
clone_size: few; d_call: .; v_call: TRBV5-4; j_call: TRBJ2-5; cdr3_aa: CASSSPGERQETQYF; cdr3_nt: TGTGCCAGCAGCTCCCCCGGGGAGCGACAAGAGACCCAGTACTTC
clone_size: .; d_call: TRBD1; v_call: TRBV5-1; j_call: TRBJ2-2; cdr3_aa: CASSPTGIGELFF; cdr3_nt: TGCGCCAGCAGCCCGACAGGGATCGGGGAGCTGTTTTTT
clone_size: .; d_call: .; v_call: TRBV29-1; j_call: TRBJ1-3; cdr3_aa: CSVVLDRLERTIYF; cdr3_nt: TGCAGCGTTGTCTTGGACCGTCTGGAACGGACCATATATTTT
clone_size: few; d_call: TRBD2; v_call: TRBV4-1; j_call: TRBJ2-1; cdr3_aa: CASSQESSGGRSNEQFF; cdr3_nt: TGCGCCAGCAGCCAAGAGTCTAGCGGGGGGCGGAGCAATGAGCAGTTCTTC
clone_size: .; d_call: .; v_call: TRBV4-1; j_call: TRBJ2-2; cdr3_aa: CASSQRAATGELFF; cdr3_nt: TGCGCCAGCAGCCAAAGGGCTGCGACCGGGGAGCTGTTTTTT
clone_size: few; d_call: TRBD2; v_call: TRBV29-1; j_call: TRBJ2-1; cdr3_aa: CSVELAGPYNEQFF; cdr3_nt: TGCAGCGTTGAACTAGCGGGGCCCTACAATGAGCAGTTCTTC
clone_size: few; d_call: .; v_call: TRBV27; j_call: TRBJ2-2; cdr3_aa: CASSLSADRPSGRTGELFF; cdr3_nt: TGTGCCAGCAGTTTATCGGCGGACAGACCTTCCGGACGGACCGGGGAGCTGTTTTTT
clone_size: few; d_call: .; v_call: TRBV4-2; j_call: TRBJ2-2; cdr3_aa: CASSQVRFRGPTGELFF; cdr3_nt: TGTGCCAGCAGCCAAGTTCGGTTCAGGGGTCCCACCGGGGAGCTGTTTTTT
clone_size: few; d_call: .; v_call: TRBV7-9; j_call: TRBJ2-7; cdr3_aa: CASSVIAEQYF; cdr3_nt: TGTGCCAGCAGCGTGATAGCCGAGCAGTACTTC
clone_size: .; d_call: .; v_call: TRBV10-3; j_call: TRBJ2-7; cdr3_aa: CAISDYGLVSSYEQYF; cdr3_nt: TGTGCCATCAGTGACTACGGACTTGTAAGCTCCTACGAGCAGTACTTC
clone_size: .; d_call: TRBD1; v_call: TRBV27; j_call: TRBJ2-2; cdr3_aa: CASSLRQGSGELFF; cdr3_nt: TGTGCCAGCAGTTTACGACAGGGTTCCGGGGAGCTGTTTTTT
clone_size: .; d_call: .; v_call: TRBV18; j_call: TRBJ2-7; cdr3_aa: CASSQLYPGPPLWGSYEQYF; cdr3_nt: TGTGCCAGCTCCCAACTGTACCCGGGCCCCCCCCTTTGGGGATCCTACGAGCAGTACTTC
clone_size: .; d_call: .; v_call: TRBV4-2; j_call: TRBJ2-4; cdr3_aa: CARRESAKNIQYF; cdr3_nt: TGTGCCCGACGAGAGTCAGCCAAAAACATTCAGTACTTC
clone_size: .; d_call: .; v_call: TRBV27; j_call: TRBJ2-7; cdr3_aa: CASSLGTGYYEQYF; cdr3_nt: TGTGCCAGCAGTTTAGGTACAGGGTACTACGAGCAGTACTTC
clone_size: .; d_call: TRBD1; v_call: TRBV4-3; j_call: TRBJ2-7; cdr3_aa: CASSQGWDRSYEQYF; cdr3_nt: TGCGCCAGCAGCCAAGGTTGGGACAGGTCCTACGAGCAGTACTTC
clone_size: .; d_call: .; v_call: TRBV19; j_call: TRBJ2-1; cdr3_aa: CASSPRASREQFF; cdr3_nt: TGTGCCAGTAGCCCCCGGGCCTCCCGGGAGCAGTTCTTC
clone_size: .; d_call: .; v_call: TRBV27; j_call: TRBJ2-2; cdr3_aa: CASTPGAYTGELFF; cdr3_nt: TGTGCCAGCACCCCCGGGGCTTACACCGGGGAGCTGTTTTTT
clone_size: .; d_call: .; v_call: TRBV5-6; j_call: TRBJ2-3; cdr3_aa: CASSAPVGETDTQYF; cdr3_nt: TGTGCCAGCAGCGCCCCCGTAGGGGAGACAGATACGCAGTATTTT
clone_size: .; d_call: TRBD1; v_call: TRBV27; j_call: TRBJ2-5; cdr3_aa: CASSLYRGRETQYF; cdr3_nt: TGTGCCAGCAGTTTATACAGGGGAAGAGAGACCCAGTACTTC
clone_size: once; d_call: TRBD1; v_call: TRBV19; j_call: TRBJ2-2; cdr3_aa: CASSPWTGGTGELFF; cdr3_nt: TGTGCCAGTAGTCCCTGGACAGGGGGAACCGGGGAGCTGTTTTTT